The 24 T cell receptor beta chains below were found in one sample sequenced in a study of vaccination and CD4 T cells after COVID-19 (dated by TCRdb to 2022 to 2024). According to the study, the label for this sample's treatment or condition signals: approximately 10-day PBMC culture with coronavirus spike peptide pools or control peptides (ViraFEST assay). Their cognate antigens are unknown. The library was prepared using PCR. Instrument used: Illumina iSeq 100. DNA from cultured CD4+ T cells was subjected to TCR sequencing with the Oncomine TCR Beta short-read assay at the Johns Hopkins FTIC core. TCRdb took the public reads, trimmed them with fastp at Q25, ran MiXCR for clone calling and kept in-frame beta chains. Rows matching on CDR3 protein sequence are summarized as one entry with the most common DNA and genes. Present in this sample are 13,000 or so distinct CDR3 sequences, 79% of which were seen just once. Jointly, the top ten make up more than 25% of the sample.

The source material was CD4+ T cells from blood, cultured in vitro. Receptor source: a human donor who had recovered from COVID-19.

This clonotype was picked up one time. The V call is TRBV7-8, the J call TRBJ2-3, with D possibly TRBD2 on 6 matching bases. This CDR3 has 11 residues. Germline loops: CDR1 SGHVS, CDR2 FQNEAQ. Deletions cut 8 bases from V and 8 bases from J, with 11 bases between. The CDR3 loop reads CASSRGATQYF. As DNA, the CDR3 is TGTGCCAGCTCGCGGGGAGCTACGCAGTATTTT.

This sequence joins TRBV5-1 and TRBJ1-2; D gene unclear. Germline V gene sequence: CDR1 SGHRS, CDR2 YFSETQ. This CDR3 contains 13 residues. The V end lost 0 bases, the J end lost 2 bases, and 5 bases lay between the germline ends. In DNA form, the CDR3 reads TGCGCCAGCAGCTTGGCCGGGAACTATGGCTACACCTTC. It encodes CASSLAGNYGYTF.

As DNA, the CDR3 is TGTGCCAGCAGTGATCCTCAGGGGTGGGACACCGGGGAGCTGTTTTTT. Translating gives CASSDPQGWDTGELFF. The chain joins TRBV25-1 to TRBJ2-2; D is perhaps TRBD1 (6 bases). Trimming pared 3 bases from V and 3 bases from J, leaving 14 bases between. Per the germline V gene, CDR1 is MGHDK and CDR2 is SYGVNS. CDR3 length: 16 residues.

In this sample, this clonotype turned up once. The rearrangement uses TRBV6-1 and TRBJ2-5; D is possibly TRBD1 (5 bases). V shed 1 base and J shed 3 bases, with 12 bases lying between them. Germline V gives CDR1 MNHNS, CDR2 SASEGT. This CDR3 has 15 amino acids. CDR3 amino acids: CASSEGGGLEETQYF. The CDR3 bases are TGTGCCAGCAGTGAAGGGGGCGGCCTCGAAGAGACCCAGTACTTC.

This chain joins TRBV21-1 and TRBJ1-6; the listed D gene, TRBD1, was not tested against the DNA. TRBV21-1 is tagged as a pseudogene. This CDR3 has 14 amino acids. The CDR3: CASSRKGYNSPLHF. DNA of the CDR3: TGTGCCAGCAGTCGTAAGGGGTATAATTCACCCCTCCACTTT.

The chain carries TRBV20-1 and TRBJ1-5; the D is unclear. This CDR3 contains 13 residues. V lost 5 bases and J lost 7, with 15 bases in between. The germline CDR1 and CDR2 sequences are DFQATT and SNEGSKA (reference sequence). The CDR3 here is CSAPSTRPQPQHF. The CDR3 region has the DNA TGCAGTGCTCCGAGTACCCGTCCCCAGCCCCAGCATTTT.

This clonotype is a singleton in its sample. The chain joins TRBV11-3 to TRBJ2-2; 10 nucleotides match TRBD1. This CDR3 region has 18 residues. V lost 4 bases, J lost 4 bases, and 12 bases stayed unmatched. CDR1 is SGHNT and CDR2 is YENEEA in the germline V gene. The DNA of the CDR3 is TGTGCCAGCAGCTCGGACGGGGCTCGGACAGGGGGCACCGGGGAGCTGTTTTTT. Amino acids: CASSSDGARTGGTGELFF.

J is TRBJ1-2 and V is TRBV6-5, with D possibly TRBD1 on 5 matching bases. CDR3 length: 14 residues. From germline, CDR1 is MNHEY and CDR2 SVGAGI. With 1 base removed from V and 7 bases from J, the gap between germline ends came to 13 bases. The CDR3 is CASSYLGRVGGYTF. CDR3 in DNA: TGTGCCAGCAGTTACTTAGGCAGGGTTGGTGGCTACACCTTC.

CDR3 bases: TGTGCCAGCGCTTCCAGCGCGACAGTCTCCTACGAGCAGTACTTC. Amino acids: CASASSATVSYEQYF. The gene calls are TRBV6-1 and TRBJ2-7; tentatively, D is TRBD1 (5 bases). Germline assignment: CDR1 MNHNS and CDR2 SASEGT. The CDR3 loop spans 15 amino acids. Trimming took 8 bases from V and 0 from J, leaving 17 bases between them.

The chain combines TRBV5-6 with TRBJ1-1; D is unresolved. The ends were cut back, 4 bases at V and 1 base at J, with 11 bases in the middle. There are 14 residues in the CDR3. Germline values: CDR1 SGHDT, CDR2 YYEEEE. DNA of the CDR3: TGTGCCAGCAGCCGTGGAATCGAGAACACTGAAGCTTTCTTT. Its protein is CASSRGIENTEAFF.

V usage is TRBV20-1 and J usage is TRBJ2-5; D gene unclear. V dropped 4 bases and J dropped 5 bases, with 11 bases sitting between them. The germline CDR1 and CDR2 sequences are DFQATT and SNEGSKA (reference sequence). CDR3 length equals 12 residues. CDR3 protein: CSAIWPPETQYF. CDR3 bases: TGCAGTGCTATTTGGCCCCCGGAGACCCAGTACTTC.

Here the CDR3 reads CSASKPPRGPQGMNTEAFF. DNA of the CDR3: TGCAGTGCTAGTAAGCCCCCCCGAGGGCCTCAGGGCATGAACACTGAAGCTTTCTTT. The chain employs TRBV20-1 and TRBJ1-1; a weak D match, TRBD1 (5 bases). CDR1 is DFQATT and CDR2 is SNEGSKA in the germline V gene (reference sequence). The germline V and J ends were trimmed by 3 bases and 0 bases, with 26 bases remaining between them. The CDR3 is 19 amino acids.

This chain joins TRBV7-9 and TRBJ2-3; 8 nucleotides match TRBD1. Germline assignment: CDR1 SEHNR and CDR2 FQNEAQ (reference sequence). The V gene end was trimmed by 1 base and the J gene end by 14 bases; junction bases not matched to a gene: 11. This CDR3 contains 14 residues. CDR3 coding DNA: TGTGCCAGCAGCTTAGGTGGACAGGGATTCCCGCCGTATTTT. Translating gives CASSLGGQGFPPYF.

V and J are TRBV20-1 and TRBJ2-1; 9 nucleotides line up with TRBD2. J was trimmed by 4 bases and V by 0 bases; bases with no gene match: 7. This CDR3 spans 16 amino acids. The germline gives CDR1 DFQATT, CDR2 SNEGSKA (reference sequence). The CDR3 sequence: CSARDRLAGQYNEQFF. The CDR3 DNA reads TGCAGTGCTAGAGATCGGCTAGCGGGACAATACAATGAGCAGTTCTTC.

The rearrangement uses TRBV7-6 and TRBJ2-7, with 8 nucleotides matching TRBD2. Germline V lookup: CDR1 SGHVS, CDR2 FNYEAQ. V lost 7 bases and J lost 0; bases outside the gene matches: 14. The CDR3 runs to 17 residues. The CDR3 spells CASTPGAVAGYSYEQYF. In DNA, the CDR3 is TGTGCCAGCACCCCCGGGGCGGTAGCGGGGTACTCCTACGAGCAGTACTTC.

This clonotype was seen a few times. V is TRBV20-1 and J is TRBJ1-1; D uncertain. The germline V gene has CDR1 DFQATT and CDR2 SNEGSKA (reference sequence). The CDR3 extends over 14 amino acids. The V end lost 1 base, the J end lost 2 bases, and 11 bases lay between the germline ends. The CDR3 DNA is TGCAGTGCTAGAGGAGGGCAGCCTAACACTGAAGCTTTCTTT. Encoded protein: CSARGGQPNTEAFF.

The gene calls are TRBV28 and TRBJ2-3; D is undetermined. CDR3 length: 16 residues. Trimming removed 5 bases at V and 3 bases at J, with 18 bases between. Germline CDR1 reads MDHEN; CDR2 reads SYDVKM. The CDR3 DNA follows: TGTGCCAGCAGTCCCGGCTTTTTGGGTATGACAGATACGCAGTATTTT. Translating it yields CASSPGFLGMTDTQYF.

Concerning this clonotype: This is likely a read error, given that the CDR3 carries no conserved phenylalanine or tryptophan at its end. The chain joins TRBV28 to TRBJ1-2; D is undetermined. V was clipped by 8 bases and J by 4 bases, with 14 bases between them. Germline loops: CDR1 MDHEN, CDR2 SYDVKM. The CDR3 has 13 residues. The chain's CDR3 is CASQVGSTYGYTL. In DNA form, the CDR3 reads TGTGCCAGCCAAGTCGGGAGCACCTATGGCTACACCCTC.

The genes are TRBV7-3 and TRBJ2-1; weak D call: TRBD2 (6 bases). Germline V gene data show CDR1 as SGHTA and CDR2 as FQGTGA. Trimming shortened V by 4 bases and J by 7 bases, and 8 bases separated the two germline ends. The CDR3 length is 12 residues. Written as DNA, the CDR3 is TGTGCCAGCAGCTCCAGCGGGAATGAGCAGTTCTTC. Amino acid sequence: CASSSSGNEQFF.

The J gene is TRBJ1-3, the V gene TRBV10-3, with D uncertain. CDR3 length: 15 residues. Deletions cut 0 bases from V and 3 bases from J, with 9 bases between. Germline lookup yields CDR1 ENHRY and CDR2 SYGVKD. The CDR3 spells CAISESGQHGNTIYF. The CDR3 region has the DNA TGTGCCATCAGTGAGTCCGGGCAGCATGGAAACACCATATATTTT.

V is TRBV7-2 and J is TRBJ1-1; D is ambiguous. V dropped 3 bases and J dropped 0 bases, with 8 bases sitting between them. CDR1 and CDR2 from the germline V gene are SGHTA and FQGNSA. The CDR3 runs 14 residues. CDR3 nucleotide sequence: TGTGCCAGCAGCTTGGTTTCGGTGAACACTGAAGCTTTCTTT. This codes for CASSLVSVNTEAFF.

The rearrangement joins TRBV28 to TRBJ2-7; D is perhaps TRBD2 (6 bases). The germline gives CDR1 MDHEN, CDR2 SYDVKM. This CDR3 comprises 16 residues. Trimming removed 6 bases at V and 1 base at J, with 19 bases between. The CDR3 reads CASRGLEGGRSYEQYF. The CDR3 region has the DNA TGTGCCAGCAGGGGGTTAGAGGGAGGCCGGTCCTACGAGCAGTACTTC.

This clonotype has only a few counts. The V gene is TRBV11-3, the J gene TRBJ2-7, with 8 nucleotides matching TRBD1. The length of the CDR3 is 14 residues. The junction had 9 bases not matched to a gene; V was cut back by 5 bases and J by 6 bases. The germline V gene has CDR1 SGHNT and CDR2 YENEEA. The CDR3 protein is CASSQVTGGGEQYF. CDR3 nucleotide sequence: TGTGCCAGCAGCCAGGTAACAGGGGGAGGCGAGCAGTACTTC.

This clonotype has only one observation. The CDR3 sequence is CASSPQGATGTQYF. CDR3 bases: TGTGCCAGCTCCCCGCAGGGGGCCACGGGCACGCAGTATTTT. V and J are TRBV18 and TRBJ2-3; 8 bases agree with TRBD1. V was pared by 6 bases and J by 9 bases, with 11 bases of the junction left unmatched. This CDR3 region has 14 residues. Germline V CDR1 and CDR2: KGHSH, LQKENI.